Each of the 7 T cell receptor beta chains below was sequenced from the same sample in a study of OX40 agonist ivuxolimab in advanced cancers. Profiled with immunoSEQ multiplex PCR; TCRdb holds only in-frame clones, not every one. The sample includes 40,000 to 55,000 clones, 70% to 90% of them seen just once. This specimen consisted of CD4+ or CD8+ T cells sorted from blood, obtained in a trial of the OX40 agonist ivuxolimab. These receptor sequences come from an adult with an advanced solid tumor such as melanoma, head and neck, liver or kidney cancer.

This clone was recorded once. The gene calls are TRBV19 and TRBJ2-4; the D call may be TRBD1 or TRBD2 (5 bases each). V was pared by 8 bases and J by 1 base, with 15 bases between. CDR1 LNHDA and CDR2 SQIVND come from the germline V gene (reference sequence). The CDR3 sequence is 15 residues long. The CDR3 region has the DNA TGTGCCAGTCATTCTCTGGGGGATGCCAAAAACATTCAGTACTTC. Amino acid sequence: CASHSLGDAKNIQYF.

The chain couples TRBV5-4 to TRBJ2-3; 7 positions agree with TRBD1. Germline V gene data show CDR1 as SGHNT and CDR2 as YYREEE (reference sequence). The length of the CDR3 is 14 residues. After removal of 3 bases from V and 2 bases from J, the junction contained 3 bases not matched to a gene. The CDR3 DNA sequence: TGTGCCAGCAGCTCAGGGGGATTCACAGATACGCAGTATTTT. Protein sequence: CASSSGGFTDTQYF.

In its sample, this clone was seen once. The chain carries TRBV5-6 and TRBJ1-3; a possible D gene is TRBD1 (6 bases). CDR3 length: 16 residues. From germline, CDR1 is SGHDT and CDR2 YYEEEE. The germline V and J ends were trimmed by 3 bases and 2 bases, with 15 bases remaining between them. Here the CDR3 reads CASSSQGFRPGNTIYF. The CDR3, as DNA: TGTGCCAGCAGCTCTCAGGGGTTTCGACCTGGAAACACCATATATTTT.

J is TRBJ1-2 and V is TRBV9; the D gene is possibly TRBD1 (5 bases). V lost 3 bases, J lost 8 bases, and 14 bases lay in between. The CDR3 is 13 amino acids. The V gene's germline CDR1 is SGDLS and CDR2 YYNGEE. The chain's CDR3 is CASSERGTGGYTF. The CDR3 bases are TGTGCCAGCAGCGAGAGGGGTACTGGGGGCTACACCTTC.

The CDR3 region is CASSLGVSSYEQYF. CDR3 coding DNA: TGCGCCAGCAGCTTGGGTGTCAGTTCCTACGAGCAGTACTTC. This chain links TRBV5-1 with TRBJ2-7; D not certain. This CDR3 spans 14 amino acids. Germline V gene data show CDR1 as SGHRS and CDR2 as YFSETQ. Trimming took 0 bases from V and 1 from J, leaving 8 bases between them. Full variable domain (remainder filled in from reference TRBV5-1 and TRBJ2-7): KAGVTQTPRYLIKTRGQQVTLSCSPISGHRSVSWYQQTPGQGLQFLFEYFSETQRNKGNFPGRFSGRQFSNSRSEMNVSTLELGDSALYLCASSLGVSSYEQYFGPGTRLTVT.

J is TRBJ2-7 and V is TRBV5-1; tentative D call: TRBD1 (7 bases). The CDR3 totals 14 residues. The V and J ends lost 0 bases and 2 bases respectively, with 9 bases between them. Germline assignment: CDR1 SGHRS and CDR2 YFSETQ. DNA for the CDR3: TGCGCCAGCAGCTTGGGCGGGACAGCCTACGAGCAGTACTTC. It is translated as CASSLGGTAYEQYF.

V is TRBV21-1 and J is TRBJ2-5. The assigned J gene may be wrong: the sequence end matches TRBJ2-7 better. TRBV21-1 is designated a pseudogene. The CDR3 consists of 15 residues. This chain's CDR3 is CASSKSGDHTYEQYF. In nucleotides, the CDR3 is TGTGCCAGCAGCAAATCAGGAGACCACACCTACGAGCAGTACTTC.